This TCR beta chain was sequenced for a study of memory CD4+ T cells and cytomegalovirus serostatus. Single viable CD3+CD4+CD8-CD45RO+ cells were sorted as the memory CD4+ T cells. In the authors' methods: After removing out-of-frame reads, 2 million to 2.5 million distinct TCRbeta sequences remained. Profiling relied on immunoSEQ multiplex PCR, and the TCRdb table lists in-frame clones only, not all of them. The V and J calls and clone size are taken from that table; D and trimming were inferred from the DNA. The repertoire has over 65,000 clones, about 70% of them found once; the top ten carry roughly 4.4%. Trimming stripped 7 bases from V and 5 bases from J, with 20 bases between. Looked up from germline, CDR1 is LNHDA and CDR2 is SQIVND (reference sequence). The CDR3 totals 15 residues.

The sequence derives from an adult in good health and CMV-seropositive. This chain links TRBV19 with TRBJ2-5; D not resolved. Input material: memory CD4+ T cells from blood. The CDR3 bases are TGTGCCAGTACCAATCAATGGACCTCCCGGGAGACCCAGTACTTC. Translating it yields CASTNQWTSRETQYF.